The rows below give T cell receptor beta chains drawn from one sample of a study of T-cell reconstitution after alpha-beta-depleted transplantation in children. MiXCR was run by TCRdb on the PCR reads, yielding one entry per CDR3 protein. The table includes about 250,000 distinct CDR3 sequences, 24% detected once. Sequences were derived from PBMCs, mostly from graft donor cells, sampled 360 days after TCRalphabeta/CD19-depleted stem cell transplant. All receptors derive from a female patient aged 2 to 10 who had a stem cell transplant for congenital amegakaryocytic thrombocytopenia, so the T cells may come from the graft donor. The CDR3 runs from the conserved cysteine through the conserved F or W. The D gene is left open where the match is weak. Size is stated for part of the rows, as once, few or many counts, or as a class when the clone is expanded.

NA	TRBV2	few	TRBJ2-1	CASLGLMDEQFF	TGTGCCAGCTTGGGGTTGATGGATGAGCAGTTCTTC
NA	TRBV24-1	few	TRBJ2-6	CATSENKQGSGANVLTF	TGTGCCACCAGTGAAAATAAACAGGGTTCTGGGGCCAACGTCCTGACTTTC
NA	TRBV25-1	NA	TRBJ1-1	CASSESDVEAFF	TGTGCCAGCAGTGAGTCGGATGTAGAAGCTTTCTTT
NA	TRBV5-1	NA	TRBJ2-3	CASSLVGNPDTQYF	TGCGCCAGCAGCTTAGTCGGGAACCCAGATACGCAGTATTTT
NA	TRBV29-1	NA	TRBJ1-2	CSVVGSGYTF	TGCAGCGTTGTCGGAAGTGGCTACACCTTC
NA	TRBV29-1	NA	TRBJ2-7	CSVDSGGTYEQYF	TGCAGCGTTGATTCCGGTGGCACCTACGAGCAGTACTTC
NA	TRBV24-1	few	TRBJ2-1	CATSDAGFPSFNEQFF	TGTGCCACCAGTGACGCAGGGTTTCCTTCGTTCAATGAGCAGTTCTTC
NA	TRBV7-9	few	TRBJ1-1	CASSVGQRNTEAFF	TGTGCCAGCAGCGTTGGACAGAGGAACACTGAAGCTTTCTTT
NA	TRBV3-1	once	TRBJ2-1	CASSQMRGSGPDYNEQFF	TGTGCCAGCAGCCAGATGCGGGGTAGCGGACCAGATTACAATGAGCAGTTCTTC
TRBD2	TRBV4-3	many	TRBJ2-2	CASSQDHVRRGSLMAGELFF	TGCGCCAGCAGCCAAGATCATGTGAGGCGCGGGAGTCTTATGGCCGGGGAGCTGTTTTTT
NA	TRBV19	NA	TRBJ2-2	CASSIGRKNTGELFF	TGTGCCAGTAGTATAGGGCGGAAAAACACCGGGGAGCTGTTTTTT
NA	TRBV5-6	few	TRBJ2-5	CASSHRLTLQETQYF	TGTGCCAGCAGCCATAGACTGACCTTACAAGAGACCCAGTACTTC
TRBD1	TRBV4-1	NA	TRBJ1-2	CASSQDTHPGQRNYGYTF	TGCGCCAGCAGCCAAGATACCCATCCGGGACAGAGAAACTATGGCTACACCTTC
NA	TRBV21-1	NA	TRBJ2-7	CASSKLAGNPYEQYF	TGTGCCAGCAGCAAACTAGCGGGAAATCCCTACGAGCAGTACTTC
NA	TRBV2	NA	TRBJ2-5	CASSVRAVQETQYF	TGTGCCAGCAGTGTCCGCGCGGTTCAAGAGACCCAGTACTTC
NA	TRBV7-2	NA	TRBJ1-5	CASSLLLNQPQHF	TGTGCCAGCAGCTTACTACTGAATCAGCCCCAGCATTTT
NA	TRBV2	NA	TRBJ1-2	CASSRGADGYTF	TGTGCCAGCAGTCGGGGGGCGGATGGCTACACCTTC
NA	TRBV10-3	NA	TRBJ2-1	CAISGGDTSSYNEQFF	TGTGCCATCAGTGGGGGGGACACAAGCTCCTACAATGAGCAGTTCTTC
NA	TRBV12-3/TRBV12-4	few	TRBJ2-6	CASSPLGTGANVLTF	TGTGCCAGCAGCCCACTCGGTACTGGGGCCAACGTCCTGACTTTC
NA	TRBV28	NA	TRBJ2-3	CASSLAGAGSSDTQYF	TGTGCCAGCAGTTTGGCCGGGGCGGGGAGCTCAGATACGCAGTATTTT
NA	TRBV10-2	NA	TRBJ1-1	CASSSMGLQAFF	TGCGCCAGCAGCTCCATGGGACTTCAGGCTTTCTTT
NA	TRBV28	NA	TRBJ2-7	CASSLGAVLTYEQYF	TGTGCCAGCAGTTTAGGAGCGGTTTTAACCTACGAGCAGTACTTC
NA	TRBV20-1	NA	TRBJ2-5	CSARAGNQETQYF	TGCAGTGCTAGGGCAGGGAATCAAGAGACCCAGTACTTC
TRBD1	TRBV20-1	many	TRBJ1-2	CSAPRQGNGYTF	TGCAGTGCCCCCCGACAGGGTAATGGCTACACCTTC
TRBD1	TRBV4-1	few	TRBJ1-1	CASSQPGQGTNTEAFF	TGCGCCAGCAGCCAACCGGGACAGGGAACTAACACTGAAGCTTTCTTT
TRBD2	TRBV9	many	TRBJ2-3	CASSKSGSTDTQYF	TGTGCCAGCAGCAAGAGCGGGAGTACAGATACGCAGTATTTT
NA	TRBV29-1	few	TRBJ2-3	CSASSSSSTDTQYF	TGCAGCGCCTCTAGCAGCTCAAGCACAGATACGCAGTATTTT
TRBD2	TRBV20-1	once	TRBJ2-1	CSASGGADNEQFF	TGCAGTGCTAGCGGGGGGGCCGACAATGAGCAGTTCTTC
TRBD1	TRBV6-1	few	TRBJ2-2	CASHRGLNTGELFF	TGTGCCAGCCACAGGGGCCTTAACACCGGGGAGCTGTTTTTT
NA	TRBV12-3/TRBV12-4	many	TRBJ1-1	CASSLARTNTEAFF	TGTGCCAGCAGTTTAGCGAGGACCAACACTGAAGCTTTCTTT
TRBD1	TRBV24-1	few	TRBJ2-6	CATSDTGQGASGANVLTF	TGTGCCACCAGTGATACCGGACAGGGGGCCTCTGGGGCCAACGTCCTGACTTTC
TRBD1	TRBV18	NA	TRBJ2-7	CASSPLGQGAHEQYF	TGTGCCAGCTCACCCCTCGGACAGGGGGCCCACGAGCAGTACTTC
TRBD1	TRBV5-1	few	TRBJ2-5	CASSSRQGDRQETQYF	TGCGCCAGCAGCTCCCGACAGGGCGATCGACAAGAGACCCAGTACTTC
TRBD1	TRBV7-8	NA	TRBJ1-5	CASSLDDRGGMQPQHF	TGTGCCAGCAGCTTAGACGACAGGGGCGGGATGCAGCCCCAGCATTTT
TRBD2	TRBV28	NA	TRBJ2-7	CASSLGVRDYDEQYF	TGTGCCAGCAGTTTAGGGGTCAGGGACTACGACGAGCAGTACTTC
NA	TRBV4-1	NA	TRBJ2-1	CASSLAWGSVRDEQFF	TGCGCCAGCAGCCTCGCATGGGGGTCAGTTCGGGATGAGCAGTTCTTC
TRBD1	TRBV12-3/TRBV12-4	few	TRBJ2-7	CASSRYPGQGLEQYF	TGTGCCAGCAGTCGATACCCGGGACAGGGGCTTGAGCAGTACTTC
TRBD1	TRBV10-3	few	TRBJ2-1	CAIRGQAGLYNEQFF	TGTGCCATCAGGGGACAGGCTGGGTTGTACAATGAGCAGTTCTTC
NA	TRBV4-1	NA	TRBJ2-2	CASSHPGGTGELFF	TGCGCCAGCAGCCACCCTGGGGGGACCGGGGAGCTGTTTTTT
TRBD2	TRBV12-3/TRBV12-4	NA	TRBJ2-5	CASRPSGGQETQYF	TGTGCCAGCAGGCCTAGCGGGGGGCAAGAGACCCAGTACTTC
NA	TRBV12-3/TRBV12-4	NA	TRBJ1-1	CASRPKTQLNTEAFF	TGTGCCAGCAGACCCAAGACTCAATTAAACACTGAAGCTTTCTTT
NA	TRBV6-1	NA	TRBJ1-3	CASRTAGGNTIYF	TGTGCCAGCCGGACAGCTGGAGGAAACACCATATATTTT
NA	TRBV20-1	NA	TRBJ1-6	CSASPWSSPLHF	TGCAGTGCTAGCCCCTGGAGTTCACCCCTCCACTTT
NA	TRBV3-1	NA	TRBJ1-1	CASSQALMGTEAFF	TGTGCCAGCAGCCAAGCTCTTATGGGCACTGAAGCTTTCTTT
NA	TRBV6-1	NA	TRBJ2-2	CASHTGPTGELFF	TGTGCCAGTCATACAGGGCCCACCGGGGAGCTGTTTTTT
TRBD1	TRBV29-1	NA	TRBJ1-1	CSLGTGFTEAFF	TGCAGCCTAGGGACAGGGTTTACTGAAGCTTTCTTT